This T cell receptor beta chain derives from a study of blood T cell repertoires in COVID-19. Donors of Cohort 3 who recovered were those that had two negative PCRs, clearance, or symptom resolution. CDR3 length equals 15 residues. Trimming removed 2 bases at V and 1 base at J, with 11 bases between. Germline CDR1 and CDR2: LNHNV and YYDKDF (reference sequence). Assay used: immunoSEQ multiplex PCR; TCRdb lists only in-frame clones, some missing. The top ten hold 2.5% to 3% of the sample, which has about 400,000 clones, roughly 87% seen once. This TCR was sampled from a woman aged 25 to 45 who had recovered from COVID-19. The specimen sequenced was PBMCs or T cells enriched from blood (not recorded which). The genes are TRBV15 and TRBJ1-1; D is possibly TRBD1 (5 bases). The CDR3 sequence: CATSRIDRANTEAFF. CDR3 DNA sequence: TGTGCCACCAGCAGAATTGACAGAGCGAACACTGAAGCTTTCTTT.